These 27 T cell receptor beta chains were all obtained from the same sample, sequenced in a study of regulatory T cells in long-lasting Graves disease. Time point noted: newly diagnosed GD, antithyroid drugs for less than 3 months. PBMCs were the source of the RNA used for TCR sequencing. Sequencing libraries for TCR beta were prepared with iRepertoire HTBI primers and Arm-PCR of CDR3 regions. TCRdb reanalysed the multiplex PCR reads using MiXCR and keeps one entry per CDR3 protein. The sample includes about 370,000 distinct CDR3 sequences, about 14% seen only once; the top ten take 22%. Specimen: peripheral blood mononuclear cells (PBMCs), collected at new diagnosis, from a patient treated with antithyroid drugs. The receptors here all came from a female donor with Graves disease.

In DNA form, the CDR3 reads TGTGCCAGCAGCCACCGGGACAGGGTCCATGAGCAGTTCTTC. Its translation is CASSHRDRVHEQFF. The rearrangement joins TRBV7-2 to TRBJ2-1; TRBD1 matches 9 bases. V was clipped by 5 bases and J by 8 bases; unmatched bases: 7. CDR1 and CDR2 from the germline V gene are SGHTA and FQGNSA. The CDR3 is 14 amino acids.

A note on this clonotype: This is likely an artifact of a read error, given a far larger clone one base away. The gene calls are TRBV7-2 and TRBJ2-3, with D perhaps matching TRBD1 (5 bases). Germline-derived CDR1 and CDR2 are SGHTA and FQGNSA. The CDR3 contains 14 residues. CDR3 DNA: TGTGCCTGCAGCTTAGATGCAGGGACAGATACGCAGTATTTT. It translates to CACSLDAGTDTQYF. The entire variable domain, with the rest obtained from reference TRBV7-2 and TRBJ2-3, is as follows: GAGVSQSPSNKVTEKGKDVELRCDPISGHTALYWYRQSLGQGLEFLIYFQGNSAPDKSGLPSDRFSAERTGGSVSTLTIQRTQQEDSAVYLCACSLDAGTDTQYFGPGTRLTVL.

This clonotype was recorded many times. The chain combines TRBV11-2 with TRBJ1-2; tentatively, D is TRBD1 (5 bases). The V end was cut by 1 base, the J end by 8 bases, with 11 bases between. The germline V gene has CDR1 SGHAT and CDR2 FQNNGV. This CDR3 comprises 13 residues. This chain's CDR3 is CASSLGGARGYTF. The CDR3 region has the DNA TGTGCCAGCAGCTTAGGAGGGGCGCGAGGCTACACCTTC.

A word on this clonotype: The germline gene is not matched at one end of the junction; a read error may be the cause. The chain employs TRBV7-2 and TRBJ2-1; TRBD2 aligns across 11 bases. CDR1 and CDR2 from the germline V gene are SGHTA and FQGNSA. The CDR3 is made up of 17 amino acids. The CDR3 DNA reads TGCGCCAGCAGCACCGAGATAGCGGGAGGGCCACGCAATGAGCAGTTCTTC. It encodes CASSTEIAGGPRNEQFF.

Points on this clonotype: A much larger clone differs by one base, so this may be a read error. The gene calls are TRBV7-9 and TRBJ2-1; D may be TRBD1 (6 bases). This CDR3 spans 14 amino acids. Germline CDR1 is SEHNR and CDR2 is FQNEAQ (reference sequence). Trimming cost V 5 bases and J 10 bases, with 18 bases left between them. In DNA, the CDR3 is TGTGCCAGCAGCCCGAGACAGGATGCCTACGAGCAGTTCTTC. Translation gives CASSPRQDAYEQFF.

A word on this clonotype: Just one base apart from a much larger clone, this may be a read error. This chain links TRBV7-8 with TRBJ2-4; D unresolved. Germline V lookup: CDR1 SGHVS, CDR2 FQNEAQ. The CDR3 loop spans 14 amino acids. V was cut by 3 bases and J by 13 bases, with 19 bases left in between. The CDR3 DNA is TGTGCCAGCAGCTTTACCTACAGAAACAATGAGCAGTACTTC. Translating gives CASSFTYRNNEQYF.

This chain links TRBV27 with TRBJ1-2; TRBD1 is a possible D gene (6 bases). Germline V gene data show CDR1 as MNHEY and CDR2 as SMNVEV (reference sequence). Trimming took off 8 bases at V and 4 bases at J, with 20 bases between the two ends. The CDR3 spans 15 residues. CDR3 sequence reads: CASGFEQGRSYGYTF. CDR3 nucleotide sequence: TGTGCCAGCGGGTTCGAACAGGGACGGAGCTATGGCTACACCTTC.

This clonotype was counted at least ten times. This chain's CDR3 is CASSLMDRAEEQYF. The CDR3 DNA reads TGTGCCAGCAGCCTCATGGACAGGGCGGAGGAGCAGTACTTC. The chain has TRBV27 and TRBJ2-7; 8 positions agree with TRBD1. Germline loops: CDR1 MNHEY, CDR2 SMNVEV (reference sequence). Trimming at V came to 6 bases and at J to 7 bases, leaving 11 bases not matched to a gene. This CDR3 is built from 14 residues.

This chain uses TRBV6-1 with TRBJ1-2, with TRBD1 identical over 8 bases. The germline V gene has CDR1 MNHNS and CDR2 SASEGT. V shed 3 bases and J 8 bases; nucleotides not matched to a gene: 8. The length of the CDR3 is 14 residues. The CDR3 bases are TGTGCCAGCAGTGAGACCGGACAGGGAAGAGGCTACACCTTC. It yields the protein CASSETGQGRGYTF.

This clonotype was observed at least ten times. CDR3 in amino acids: CASSELRAMWTDTQYF. The CDR3 DNA reads as TGCGCCAGCAGTGAGCTCCGGGCTATGTGGACAGATACGCAGTATTTT. The rearrangement links TRBV10-1 to TRBJ2-3, with D uncertain. Trimming removed 2 bases from V and 3 bases from J, with 15 bases in between. From germline, CDR1 is WNHNN and CDR2 SYGVQD (reference sequence). The CDR3 spans 16 residues.

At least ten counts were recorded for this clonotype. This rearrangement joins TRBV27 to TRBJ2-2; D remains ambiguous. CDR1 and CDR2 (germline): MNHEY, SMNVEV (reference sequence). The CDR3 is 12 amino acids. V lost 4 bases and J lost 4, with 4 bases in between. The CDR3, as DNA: TGTGCCAGCAGTTCGGGCACCGGGGAGCTGTTTTTT. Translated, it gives CASSSGTGELFF.

CDR3 coding DNA: TGTGCCAGCCATAATCCGGACAGGGTGAAAACCGGGGAGCTGTTTTTT. It yields the protein CASHNPDRVKTGELFF. V and J are TRBV6-1 and TRBJ2-2, with 8 bases identical to TRBD1. Trimming removed 8 bases from V and 5 bases from J; junction bases left unmatched: 13. In germline, CDR1 is MNHNS, CDR2 SASEGT. The CDR3 runs to 16 residues.

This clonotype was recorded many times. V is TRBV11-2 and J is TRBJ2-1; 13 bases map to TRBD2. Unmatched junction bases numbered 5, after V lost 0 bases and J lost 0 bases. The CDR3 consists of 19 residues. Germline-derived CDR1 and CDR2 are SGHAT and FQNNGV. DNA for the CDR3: TGTGCCAGCAGCTTAGATGGACTAGCGGGAGCACCCTCCTACAATGAGCAGTTCTTC. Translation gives CASSLDGLAGAPSYNEQFF.

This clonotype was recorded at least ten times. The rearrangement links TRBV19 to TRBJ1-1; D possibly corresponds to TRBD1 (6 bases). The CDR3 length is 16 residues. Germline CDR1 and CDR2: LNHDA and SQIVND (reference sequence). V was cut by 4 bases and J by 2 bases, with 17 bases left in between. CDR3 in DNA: TGTGCCAGTAGTACTGGAAGGGGGGCTATAAACACTGAAGCTTTCTTT. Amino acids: CASSTGRGAINTEAFF.

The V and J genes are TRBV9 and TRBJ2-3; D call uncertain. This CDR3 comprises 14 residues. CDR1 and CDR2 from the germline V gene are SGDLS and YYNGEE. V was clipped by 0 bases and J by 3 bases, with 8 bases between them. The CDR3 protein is CASSVVPRTDTQYF. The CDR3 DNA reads TGTGCCAGCAGCGTAGTCCCCCGGACAGATACGCAGTATTTT.

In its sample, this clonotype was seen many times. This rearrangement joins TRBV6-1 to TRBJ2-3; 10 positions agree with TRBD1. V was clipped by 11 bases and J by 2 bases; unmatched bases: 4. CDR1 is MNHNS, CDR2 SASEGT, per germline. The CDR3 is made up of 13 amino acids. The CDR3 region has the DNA TGTGCCGCCGGGACAGGGGACACAGATACGCAGTATTTT. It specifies CAAGTGDTDTQYF.

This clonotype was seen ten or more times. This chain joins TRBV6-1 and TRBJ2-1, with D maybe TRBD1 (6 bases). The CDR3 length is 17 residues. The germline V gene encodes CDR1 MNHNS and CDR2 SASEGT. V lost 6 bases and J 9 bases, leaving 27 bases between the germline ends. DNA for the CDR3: TGTGCCAGCAGCACTCGCGGTTCCGGACGGACAGCCGGTGAGCAGTTCTTC. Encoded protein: CASSTRGSGRTAGEQFF.

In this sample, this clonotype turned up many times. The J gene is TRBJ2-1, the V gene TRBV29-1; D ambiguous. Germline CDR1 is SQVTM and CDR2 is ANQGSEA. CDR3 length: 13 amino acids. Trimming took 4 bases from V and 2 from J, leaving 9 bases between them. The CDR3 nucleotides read TGCAGCGTTGGAGGAAATACCTACAATGAGCAGTTCTTC. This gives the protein CSVGGNTYNEQFF.

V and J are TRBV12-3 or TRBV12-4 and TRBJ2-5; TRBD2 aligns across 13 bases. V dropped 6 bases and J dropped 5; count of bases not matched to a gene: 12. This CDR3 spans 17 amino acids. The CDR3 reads CASRGTSGTRGWETQYF. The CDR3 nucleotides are TGTGCCAGCAGGGGGACTAGCGGGACCAGGGGTTGGGAGACCCAGTACTTC.

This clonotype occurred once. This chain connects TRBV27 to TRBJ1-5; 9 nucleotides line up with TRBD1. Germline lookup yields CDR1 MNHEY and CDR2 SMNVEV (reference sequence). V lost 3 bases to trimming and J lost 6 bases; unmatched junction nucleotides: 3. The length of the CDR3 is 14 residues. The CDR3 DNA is TGTGCCAGCAGTTTGCGACAGGGGGTTCAGCCCCAGCATTTT. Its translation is CASSLRQGVQPQHF.

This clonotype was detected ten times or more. In DNA, the CDR3 is TGTGCCAGCAGCTTACACCCCCGGGTTGATGAGCAGTTCTTC. This gives the protein CASSLHPRVDEQFF. The chain recombines TRBV7-3 with TRBJ2-1; D is ambiguous. The CDR3 has 14 residues. The germline V gene encodes CDR1 SGHTA and CDR2 FQGTGA. Trimming took 2 bases from V and 8 from J, leaving 13 bases between them.

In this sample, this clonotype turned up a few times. CDR3 region: CASSETRGGDTQYF. DNA for the CDR3: TGTGCCAGCAGTGAAACCCGGGGGGGTGATACGCAGTATTTT. The chain employs TRBV6-1 and TRBJ2-3; 8 bases fit TRBD2. The CDR3 has 14 amino acids. The germline V gene has CDR1 MNHNS and CDR2 SASEGT. The V gene end was trimmed by 2 bases and the J gene end by 6 bases; junction bases not matched to a gene: 4.

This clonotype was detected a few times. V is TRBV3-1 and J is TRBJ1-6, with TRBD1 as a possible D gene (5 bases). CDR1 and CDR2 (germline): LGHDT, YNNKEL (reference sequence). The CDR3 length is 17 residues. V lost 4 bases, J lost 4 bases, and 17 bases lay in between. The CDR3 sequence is CASSPERTTIYNSPLHF. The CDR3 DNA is TGTGCCAGCAGCCCCGAGAGGACAACCATTTATAATTCACCCCTCCACTTT.

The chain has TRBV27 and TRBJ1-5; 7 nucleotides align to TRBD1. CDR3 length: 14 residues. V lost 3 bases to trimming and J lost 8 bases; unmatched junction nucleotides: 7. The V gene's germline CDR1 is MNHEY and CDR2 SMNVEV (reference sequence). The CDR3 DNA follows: TGTGCCAGCAGTTTCAGGGGGGCGATCGAGCCCCAGCATTTT. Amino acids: CASSFRGAIEPQHF.

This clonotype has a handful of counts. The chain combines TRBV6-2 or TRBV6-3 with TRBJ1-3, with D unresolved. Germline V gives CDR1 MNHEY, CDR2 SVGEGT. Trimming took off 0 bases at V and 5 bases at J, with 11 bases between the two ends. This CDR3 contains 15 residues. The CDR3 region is CASSYSAGFRNTIYF. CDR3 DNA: TGTGCCAGCAGTTACTCTGCCGGGTTTAGAAACACCATATATTTT.

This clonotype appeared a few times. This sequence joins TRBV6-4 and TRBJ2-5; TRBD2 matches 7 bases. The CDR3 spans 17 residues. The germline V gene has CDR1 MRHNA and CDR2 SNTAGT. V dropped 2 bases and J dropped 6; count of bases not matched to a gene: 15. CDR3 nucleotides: TGTGCCAGCAGTGACAGGCTAGCGGCCACCTGGTGGAAGACCCAGTACTTC. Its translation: CASSDRLAATWWKTQYF.

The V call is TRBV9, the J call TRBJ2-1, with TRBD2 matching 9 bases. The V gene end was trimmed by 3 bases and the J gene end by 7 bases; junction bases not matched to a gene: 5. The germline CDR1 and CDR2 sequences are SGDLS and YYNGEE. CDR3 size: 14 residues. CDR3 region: CASSASGIGNEQFF. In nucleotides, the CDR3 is TGTGCCAGCAGCGCTAGCGGGATCGGGAATGAGCAGTTCTTC. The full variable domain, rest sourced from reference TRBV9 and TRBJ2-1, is DSGVTQTPKHLITATGQRVTLRCSPRSGDLSVYWYQQSLDQGLQFLIQYYNGEERAKGNILERFSAQQFPDLHSELNLSSLELGDSALYFCASSASGIGNEQFFGPGTRLTVL.